What follows describes a single T cell receptor beta chain. Its antigen is as yet unknown. This sample is drawn from a study of T cells after yellow fever vaccination. The study, taken as a whole, reports: The CD4 compartment and the CD8 compartment contained a small share of clonotypes in common. Post-booster samples contained most primary-vaccination clones (around 95% CD4, about 90% CD8). The bulk population could contribute abundant contaminating clonotypes to FACS-sorted repertoires.

This CDR3 has 14 amino acids. The germline CDR1 and CDR2 sequences are DFQATT and SNEGSKA (reference sequence). V lost 7 bases, J lost 3 bases, and 5 bases stayed unmatched. UMIs and a universal primer site were added when TCR cDNA was made by 5'RACE template switching. TCRdb called the 5' RACE reads again in MiXCR, with one record for every CDR3 protein. The sample carries approximately 550,000 distinct CDR3 sequences, roughly 14% recorded once. The chain couples TRBV20-1 to TRBJ2-5; TRBD2 agrees at 13 bases. The sample here was PBMCs, taken on the day of the yellow fever booster vaccination. The source is a man aged 25-45 years who received the YFV17D yellow fever vaccine. In DNA form, the CDR3 reads TGCAGTGTCTTGACTAGCGGGGGGAAAGAGACCCAGTACTTC. Amino acid sequence: CSVLTSGGKETQYF.